This T cell receptor (beta chain) comes out of a study of long-term antiretroviral therapy in people with HIV. Study observations and caveats: Against controls, HIV repertoires showed narrower ranges of CDR3 length. The ART regimens used between the mid-2000s and the late 2010s may be less effective than current ones. Clonal populations expanded prior to ART predominated within the repertoire at all time points.

The CDR3 totals 13 residues. CDR1 is SGHTS, CDR2 YDEGEE, per germline. V gave up 4 bases and J gave up 6 bases, with 12 bases separating them. Turning to this clone: Antigen: not known.

Sequencing used immunoSEQ v3.0 at survey level. Measured with immunoSEQ multiplex PCR; TCRdb has only the in-frame clones, and not every one. The sample carries approximately 35,000 clones, around 79% recorded once. The receptor was derived from a man between 18 and 35 years old with HIV. The chain employs TRBV5-8 and TRBJ2-3; TRBD2 is a possible D gene (5 bases). The starting material was unsorted PBMCs, obtained 1.9 years after starting antiretroviral therapy. The CDR3 loop is CASSRGPSDTQYF. The CDR3 nucleotides read TGTGCCAGCAGCCGAGGGCCCTCCGATACGCAGTATTTT. Using reference TRBV5-8 and TRBJ2-3 for the parts outside the CDR3, the full variable domain is EAGVTQSPTHLIKTRGQQATLRCSPISGHTSVYWYQQALGLGLQFLLWYDEGEERNRGNFPPRFSGRQFPNYSSELNVNALELEDSALYLCASSRGPSDTQYFGPGTRLTVL.